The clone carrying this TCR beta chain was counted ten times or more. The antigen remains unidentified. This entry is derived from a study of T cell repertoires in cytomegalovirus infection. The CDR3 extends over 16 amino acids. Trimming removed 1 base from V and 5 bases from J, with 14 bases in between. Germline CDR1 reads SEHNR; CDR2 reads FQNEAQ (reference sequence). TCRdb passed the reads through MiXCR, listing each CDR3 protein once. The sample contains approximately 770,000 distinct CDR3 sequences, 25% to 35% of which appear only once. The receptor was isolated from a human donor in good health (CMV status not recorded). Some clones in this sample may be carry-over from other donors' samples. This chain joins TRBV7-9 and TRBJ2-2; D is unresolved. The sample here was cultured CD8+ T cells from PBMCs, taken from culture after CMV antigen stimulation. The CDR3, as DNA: TGTGCCAGCAGCTTAGAAGGCGGAGTACAGACCGGGGAGCTGTTTTTT. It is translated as CASSLEGGVQTGELFF.